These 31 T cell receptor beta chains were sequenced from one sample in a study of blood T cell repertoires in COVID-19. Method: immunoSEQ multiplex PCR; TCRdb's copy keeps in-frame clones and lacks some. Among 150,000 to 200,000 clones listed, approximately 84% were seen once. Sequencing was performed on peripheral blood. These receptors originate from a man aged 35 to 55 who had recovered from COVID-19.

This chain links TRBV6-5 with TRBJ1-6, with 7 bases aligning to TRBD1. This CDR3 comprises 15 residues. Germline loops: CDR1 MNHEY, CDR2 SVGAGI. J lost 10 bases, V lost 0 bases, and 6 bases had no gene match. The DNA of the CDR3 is TGTGCCAGCAGTTACTCCTGGACAGGAAGATCACCCCTCCACTTT. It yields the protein CASSYSWTGRSPLHF.

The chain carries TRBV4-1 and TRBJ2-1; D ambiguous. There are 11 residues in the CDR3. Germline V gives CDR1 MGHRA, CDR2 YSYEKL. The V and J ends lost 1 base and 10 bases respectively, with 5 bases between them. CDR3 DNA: TGCGCCAGCAGCCAAGTAGCCGAGCAGTTCTTC. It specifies CASSQVAEQFF.

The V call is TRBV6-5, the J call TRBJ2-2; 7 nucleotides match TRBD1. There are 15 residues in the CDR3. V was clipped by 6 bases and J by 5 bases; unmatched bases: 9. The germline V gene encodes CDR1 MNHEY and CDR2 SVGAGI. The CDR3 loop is CASRPPGGRTGELFF. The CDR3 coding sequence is TGTGCCAGCAGGCCCCCAGGGGGTCGGACCGGGGAGCTGTTTTTT.

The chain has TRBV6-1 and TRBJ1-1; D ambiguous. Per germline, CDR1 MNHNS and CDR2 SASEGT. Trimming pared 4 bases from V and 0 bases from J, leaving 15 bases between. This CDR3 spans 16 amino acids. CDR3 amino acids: CASSAAHGAMNTEAFF. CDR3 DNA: TGTGCCAGCAGTGCCGCGCACGGAGCGATGAACACTGAAGCTTTCTTT.

The DNA for the CDR3 is TGTGCCAGCAGCTCGGACAGTCAGCAGTTCTTC. Translation gives CASSSDSQQFF. The chain recombines TRBV7-9 with TRBJ2-1; weak D call: TRBD1 (6 bases). Per germline, CDR1 SEHNR and CDR2 FQNEAQ (reference sequence). The CDR3 extends over 11 amino acids. The ends were cut back, 4 bases at V and 11 bases at J, with 9 bases in the middle.

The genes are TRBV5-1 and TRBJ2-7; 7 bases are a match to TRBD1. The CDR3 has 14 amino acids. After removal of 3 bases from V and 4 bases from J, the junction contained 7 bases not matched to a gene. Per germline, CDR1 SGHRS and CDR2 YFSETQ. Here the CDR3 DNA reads TGCGCCAGCAGCTCTCCGGGACAGAAATACGAGCAGTACTTC. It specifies CASSSPGQKYEQYF.

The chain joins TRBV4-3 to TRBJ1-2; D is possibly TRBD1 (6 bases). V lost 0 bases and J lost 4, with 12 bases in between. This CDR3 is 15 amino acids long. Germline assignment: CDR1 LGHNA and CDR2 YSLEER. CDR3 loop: CASSQDMGASYGYTF. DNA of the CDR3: TGCGCCAGCAGCCAAGATATGGGGGCAAGCTATGGCTACACCTTC.

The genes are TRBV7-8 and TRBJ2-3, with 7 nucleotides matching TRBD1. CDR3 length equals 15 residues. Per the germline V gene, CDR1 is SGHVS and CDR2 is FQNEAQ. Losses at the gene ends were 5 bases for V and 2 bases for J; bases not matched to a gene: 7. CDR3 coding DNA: TGTGCCAGCAGCCTCGACAGGGTGGACACAGATACGCAGTATTTT. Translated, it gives CASSLDRVDTDTQYF. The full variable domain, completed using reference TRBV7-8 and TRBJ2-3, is GAGVSQSPRYKVAKRGQDVALRCDPISGHVSLFWYQQALGQGPEFLTYFQNEAQLDKSGLPSDRFFAERPEGSVSTLKIQRTQQEDSAVYLCASSLDRVDTDTQYFGPGTRLTVL.

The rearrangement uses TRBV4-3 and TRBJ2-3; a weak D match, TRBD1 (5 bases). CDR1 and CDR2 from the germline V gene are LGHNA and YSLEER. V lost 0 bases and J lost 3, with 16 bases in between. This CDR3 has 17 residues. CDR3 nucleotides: TGCGCCAGCAGCCAAGAAAAGGCCAGGGCTAGGACAGATACGCAGTATTTT. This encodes CASSQEKARARTDTQYF.

DNA for the CDR3: TGCAGTGCTAGTTCTCCCGGGACTAGCGGGGCCTACGAGCAGTACTTC. The encoded protein is CSASSPGTSGAYEQYF. The gene calls are TRBV20-1 and TRBJ2-7; 13 nucleotides align to TRBD2. Germline CDR1 DFQATT, CDR2 SNEGSKA (reference sequence). The CDR3 covers 16 residues. Trimming took 3 bases from V and 2 from J; bases not matched to a gene: 7.

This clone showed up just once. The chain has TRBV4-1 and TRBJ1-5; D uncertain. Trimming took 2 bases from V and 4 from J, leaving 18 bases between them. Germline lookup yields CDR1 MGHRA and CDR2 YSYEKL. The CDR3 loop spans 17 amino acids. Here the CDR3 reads CASSQYMPETKNQPQHF. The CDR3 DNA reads TGCGCCAGCAGCCAATACATGCCCGAGACAAAAAATCAGCCCCAGCATTTT.

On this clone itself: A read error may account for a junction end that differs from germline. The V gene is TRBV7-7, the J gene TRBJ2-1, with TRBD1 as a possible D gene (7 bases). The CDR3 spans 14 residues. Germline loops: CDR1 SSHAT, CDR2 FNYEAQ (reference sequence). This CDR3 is CASSPGGPYNEQFF. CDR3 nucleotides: TGTGCTAGCAGCCCAGGGGGGCCGTACAATGAGCAGTTCTTC.

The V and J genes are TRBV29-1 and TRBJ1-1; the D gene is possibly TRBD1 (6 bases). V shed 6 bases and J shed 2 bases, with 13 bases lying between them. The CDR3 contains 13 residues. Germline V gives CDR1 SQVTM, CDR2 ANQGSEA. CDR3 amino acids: CSVPTGTNTEAFF. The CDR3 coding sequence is TGCAGCGTCCCGACAGGTACTAACACTGAAGCTTTCTTT.

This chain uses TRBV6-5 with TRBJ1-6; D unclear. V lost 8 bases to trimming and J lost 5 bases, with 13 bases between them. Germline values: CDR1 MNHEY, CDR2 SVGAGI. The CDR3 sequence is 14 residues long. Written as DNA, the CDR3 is TGTGCCAGCGGAGAGGGATTAGATAATTCACCCCTCCACTTT. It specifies CASGEGLDNSPLHF.

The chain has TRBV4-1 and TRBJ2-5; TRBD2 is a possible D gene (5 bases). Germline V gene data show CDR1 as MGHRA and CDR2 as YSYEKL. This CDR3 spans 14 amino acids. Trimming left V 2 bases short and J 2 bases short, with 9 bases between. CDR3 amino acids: CASSQWGVQETQYF. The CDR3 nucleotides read TGCGCCAGCAGCCAATGGGGAGTTCAAGAGACCCAGTACTTC.

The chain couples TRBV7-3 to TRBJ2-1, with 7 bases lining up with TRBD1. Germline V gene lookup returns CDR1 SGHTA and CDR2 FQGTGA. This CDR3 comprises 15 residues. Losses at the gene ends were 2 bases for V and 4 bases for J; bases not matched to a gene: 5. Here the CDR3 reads CASSLSGQPYNEQFF. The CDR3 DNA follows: TGTGCCAGCAGCTTATCGGGACAGCCTTACAATGAGCAGTTCTTC.

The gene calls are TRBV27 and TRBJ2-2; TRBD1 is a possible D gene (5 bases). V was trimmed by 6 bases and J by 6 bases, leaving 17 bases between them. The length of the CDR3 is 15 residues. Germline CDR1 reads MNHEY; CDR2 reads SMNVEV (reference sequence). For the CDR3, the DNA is TGTGCCAGCAGCCCCCTGGGGCTAAAAGCCGGGGAGCTGTTTTTT. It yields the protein CASSPLGLKAGELFF.

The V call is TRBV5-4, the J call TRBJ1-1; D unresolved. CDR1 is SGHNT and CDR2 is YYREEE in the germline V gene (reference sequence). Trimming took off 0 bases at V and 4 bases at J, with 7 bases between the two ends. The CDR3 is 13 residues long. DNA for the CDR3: TGTGCCAGCAGCTTGGAGCGAGGCACTGAAGCTTTCTTT. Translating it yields CASSLERGTEAFF.

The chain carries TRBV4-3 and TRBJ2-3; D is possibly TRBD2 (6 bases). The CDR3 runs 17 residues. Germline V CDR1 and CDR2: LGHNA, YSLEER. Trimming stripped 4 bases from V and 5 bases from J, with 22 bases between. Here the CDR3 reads CASSLDPPALRGDTQYF. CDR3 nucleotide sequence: TGCGCCAGCAGCCTAGACCCCCCGGCACTGCGGGGAGATACGCAGTATTTT.

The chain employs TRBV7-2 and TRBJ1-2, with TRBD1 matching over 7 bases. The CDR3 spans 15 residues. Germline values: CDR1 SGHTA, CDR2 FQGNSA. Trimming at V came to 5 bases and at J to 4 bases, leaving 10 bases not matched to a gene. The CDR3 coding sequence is TGTGCCAGCAGCCCTACCCGACAGGGTCCCTATGGCTACACCTTC. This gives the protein CASSPTRQGPYGYTF.

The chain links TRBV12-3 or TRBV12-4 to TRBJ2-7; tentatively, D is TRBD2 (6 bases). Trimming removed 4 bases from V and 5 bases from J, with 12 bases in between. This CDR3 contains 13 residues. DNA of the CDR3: TGTGCCAGCAGTTGGGCCCGGGGGAACGAGCAGTACTTC. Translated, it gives CASSWARGNEQYF.

CDR3 nucleotides: TGTGCCAGCAGCTTAGGGGGACAGGATTACTTC. Translation gives CASSLGGQDYF. This chain joins TRBV11-2 and TRBJ2-7; 8 bases map to TRBD1. The CDR3 runs to 11 residues. V was pared by 1 base and J by 13 bases, with 3 bases of the junction left unmatched. CDR1 SGHAT and CDR2 FQNNGV come from the germline V gene.

The CDR3 nucleotides are TGTGCCAGCAGAGCCACCGGGACTAGCGGTCCAGATACGCAGTATTTT. Its translation: CASRATGTSGPDTQYF. The chain links TRBV6-4 to TRBJ2-3, with 11 positions matching TRBD2. This CDR3 has 16 residues. V dropped 6 bases and J dropped 4; count of bases not matched to a gene: 9. CDR1 MRHNA and CDR2 SNTAGT come from the germline V gene.

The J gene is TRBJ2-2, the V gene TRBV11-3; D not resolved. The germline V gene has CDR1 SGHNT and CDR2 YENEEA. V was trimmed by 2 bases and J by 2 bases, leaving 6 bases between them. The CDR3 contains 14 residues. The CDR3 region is CASSLISNTGELFF. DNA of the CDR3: TGTGCCAGCAGCTTAATCAGTAACACCGGGGAGCTGTTTTTT. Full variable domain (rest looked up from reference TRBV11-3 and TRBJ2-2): EAGVVQSPRYKIIEKKQPVAFWCNPISGHNTLYWYLQNLGQGPELLIRYENEEAVDDSQLPKDRFSAERLKGVDSTLKIQPAELGDSAVYLCASSLISNTGELFFGEGSRLTVL.

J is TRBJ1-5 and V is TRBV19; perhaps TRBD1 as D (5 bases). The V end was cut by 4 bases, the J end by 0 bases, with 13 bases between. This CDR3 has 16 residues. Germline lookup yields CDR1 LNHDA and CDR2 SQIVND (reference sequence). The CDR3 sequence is CASSKRGTSSNQPQHF. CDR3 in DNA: TGTGCCAGTAGTAAAAGGGGCACATCTAGCAATCAGCCCCAGCATTTT.

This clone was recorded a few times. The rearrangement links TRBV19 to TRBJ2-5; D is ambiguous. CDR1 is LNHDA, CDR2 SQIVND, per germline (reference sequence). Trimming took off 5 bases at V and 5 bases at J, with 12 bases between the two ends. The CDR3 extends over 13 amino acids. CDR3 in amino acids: CASSQVLGETQYF. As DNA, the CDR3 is TGTGCCAGTAGTCAGGTTCTTGGGGAGACCCAGTACTTC.

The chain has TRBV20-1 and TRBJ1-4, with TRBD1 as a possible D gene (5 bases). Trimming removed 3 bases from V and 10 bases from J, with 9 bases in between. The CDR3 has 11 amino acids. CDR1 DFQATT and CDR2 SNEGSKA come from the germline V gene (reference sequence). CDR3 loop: CSASWGGKLFF. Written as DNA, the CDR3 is TGCAGTGCTAGCTGGGGCGGAAAACTGTTTTTT.

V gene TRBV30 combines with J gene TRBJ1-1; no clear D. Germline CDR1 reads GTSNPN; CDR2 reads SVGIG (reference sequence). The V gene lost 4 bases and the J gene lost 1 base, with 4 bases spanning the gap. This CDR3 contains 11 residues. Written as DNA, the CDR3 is TGTGCCTGGAACAGGAACACTGAAGCTTTCTTT. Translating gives CAWNRNTEAFF. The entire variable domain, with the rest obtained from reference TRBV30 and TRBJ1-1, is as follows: SQTIHQWPATLVQPVGSPLSLECTVEGTSNPNLYWYRQAAGRGLQLLFYSVGIGQISSEVPQNLSASRPQDRQFILSSKKLLLSDSGFYLCAWNRNTEAFFGQGTRLTVV.

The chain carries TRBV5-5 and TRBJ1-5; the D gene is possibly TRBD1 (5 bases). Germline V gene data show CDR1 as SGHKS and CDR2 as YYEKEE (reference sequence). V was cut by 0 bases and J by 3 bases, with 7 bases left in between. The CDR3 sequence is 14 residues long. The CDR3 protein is CASSLGQFNQPQHF. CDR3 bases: TGTGCCAGCAGCTTGGGACAGTTCAATCAGCCCCAGCATTTT.

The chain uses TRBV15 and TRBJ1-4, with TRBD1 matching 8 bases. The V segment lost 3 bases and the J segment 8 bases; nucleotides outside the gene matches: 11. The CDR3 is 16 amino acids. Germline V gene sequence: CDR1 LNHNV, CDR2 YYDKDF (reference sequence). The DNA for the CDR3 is TGTGCCACCAGCAGCCCCCTTGGACAGGGTGAGGAAAAACTGTTTTTT. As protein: CATSSPLGQGEEKLFF.

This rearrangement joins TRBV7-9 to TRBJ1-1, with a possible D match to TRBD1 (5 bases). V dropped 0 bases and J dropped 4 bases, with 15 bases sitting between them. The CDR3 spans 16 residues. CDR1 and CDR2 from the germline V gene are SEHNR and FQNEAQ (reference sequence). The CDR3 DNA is TGTGCCAGCAGCTTAGCGGGGTCAGGGTGGAGCACTGAAGCTTTCTTT. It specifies CASSLAGSGWSTEAFF.